Below, 17 T cell receptor beta chains from the same sample are listed, as sequenced in a study of OX40 agonist ivuxolimab in advanced cancers. Library prep was done by the immunoSEQ multiplex PCR assay. As stored in TCRdb, this immuneACCESS dataset retains in-frame rearrangements with V and J assigned. A fraction of the clones does not appear; measured against another copy, unresolved V genes explain less than half of the discrepancy, and the remainder lacks a known reason. Recorded for this sample are about 41,000 clones; around 73% of them occurred a single time. Approximately 22% of the sample goes to the ten largest clones. The input for sequencing was CD4+ or CD8+ T cells sorted from blood, taken in a trial of the OX40 agonist ivuxolimab. Receptors originate from an adult with an advanced solid tumor such as melanoma, head and neck, liver or kidney cancer.

Within the sample, this clone is medium-sized. The chain uses TRBV6-6 and TRBJ2-2; D is unclear. Trimming shortened V by 3 bases and J by 5 bases, and 10 bases separated the two germline ends. Germline-derived CDR1 and CDR2 are MNHNY and SVGAGI (reference sequence). This CDR3 contains 14 residues. CDR3 amino acids: CASSYLSETGELFF. DNA of the CDR3: TGTGCCAGCAGTTATCTTTCCGAAACCGGGGAGCTGTTTTTT.

The chain recombines TRBV29-1 with TRBJ2-1; maybe TRBD2 (5 bases). Germline assignment: CDR1 SQVTM and CDR2 ANQGSEA. V lost 4 bases, J lost 2 bases, and 12 bases lay in between. This CDR3 contains 14 residues. The CDR3 sequence: CSVVREGAYNEQFF. The CDR3 DNA sequence: TGCAGCGTTGTACGTGAGGGAGCCTACAATGAGCAGTTCTTC.

The chain links TRBV19 to TRBJ1-2, with D possibly matching TRBD1 (6 bases). The CDR3 covers 16 residues. V dropped 7 bases and J dropped 2 bases, with 20 bases sitting between them. Germline loops: CDR1 LNHDA, CDR2 SQIVND (reference sequence). As DNA, the CDR3 is TGTGCCAGTAAACCGGGACAAGGGGAATCAAACTATGGCTACACCTTC. This translates into CASKPGQGESNYGYTF. Full variable domain (missing parts from reference TRBV19 and TRBJ1-2): DGGITQSPKYLFRKEGQNVTLSCEQNLNHDAMYWYRQDPGQGLRLIYYSQIVNDFQKGDIAEGYSVSREKKESFPLTVTSAQKNPTAFYLCASKPGQGESNYGYTFGSGTRLTVV.

This chain links TRBV6-9 with TRBJ2-1, with D maybe TRBD1 (6 bases). Trimming took 3 bases from V and 9 from J, leaving 18 bases between them. The CDR3 is 15 amino acids. The germline CDR1 and CDR2 sequences are MNHGY and SVAAGI. CDR3 bases: TGTGCCAGCAGTTACTCCTCGCAGGGGCCCGGTGAGCAGTTCTTC. Encoded protein: CASSYSSQGPGEQFF.

This clone was seen a handful of times. The V call is TRBV6-5, the J call TRBJ1-6, with D hard to call. This CDR3 region has 16 residues. V gave up 2 bases and J gave up 0 bases, with 8 bases separating them. Germline lookup yields CDR1 MNHEY and CDR2 SVGAGI. The DNA for the CDR3 is TGTGCCAGCAGTTACGATCCGAGCTCCTATAATTCACCCCTCCACTTT. Protein product: CASSYDPSSYNSPLHF.

The gene calls are TRBV27 and TRBJ1-1; no definite D call. There are 13 residues in the CDR3. Germline assignment: CDR1 MNHEY and CDR2 SMNVEV (reference sequence). V was trimmed by 3 bases and J by 1 base, leaving 6 bases between them. CDR3 in amino acids: CASSFAGNTEAFF. CDR3 nucleotides: TGTGCCAGCAGTTTCGCGGGGAACACTGAAGCTTTCTTT.

This sequence joins TRBV6-5 and TRBJ2-7, with 7 bases fitting TRBD1. Germline V CDR1 and CDR2: MNHEY, SVGAGI. V trimming: 5 bases; J trimming: 3 bases; junction bases outside the gene matches: 7. The CDR3 sequence is 14 residues long. The CDR3 DNA reads as TGTGCCAGCAGTACCCGGGACAGAGTCTACGAGCAGTACTTC. The encoded protein is CASSTRDRVYEQYF.

The chain recombines TRBV2 with TRBJ1-1, with D hard to call. The CDR3 length is 13 residues. V lost 3 bases, J lost 5 bases, and 10 bases lay in between. Germline loops: CDR1 SNHLY, CDR2 FYNNEI. The CDR3 region has the DNA TGTGCCAGCAGTGATGACGTCATAACTGAAGCTTTCTTT. Translating it yields CASSDDVITEAFF. The complete variable domain, with remaining parts taken from reference TRBV2 and TRBJ1-1, reads EPEVTQTPSHQVTQMGQEVILRCVPISNHLYFYWYRQILGQKVEFLVSFYNNEISEKSEIFDDQFSVERPDGSNFTLKIRSTKLEDSAMYFCASSDDVITEAFFGQGTRLTVV.

This clone came up a few times. This chain links TRBV9 with TRBJ1-4; TRBD1 aligns across 12 bases. Germline CDR1 reads SGDLS; CDR2 reads YYNGEE. This CDR3 spans 16 amino acids. Trimming removed 0 bases from V and 10 bases from J; junction bases left unmatched: 7. DNA of the CDR3: TGTGCCAGCAGCGTAGCTGGAGGGACAGGGGGCGGAAAACTGTTTTTT. Translating gives CASSVAGGTGGGKLFF.

This chain links TRBV23-1 with TRBJ1-4, with 7 nucleotides matching TRBD1. TRBV23-1 is noted as an ORF with a role that remains uncertain. V lost 8 bases, J lost 5 bases, and 17 bases stayed unmatched. The CDR3 contains 17 residues. The CDR3 protein is CASLRLGDRSLNEKLFF. The CDR3 DNA reads TGCGCCAGCCTACGATTGGGGGACAGAAGCTTAAATGAAAAACTGTTTTTT.

The sample holds a few counts of this clone. This sequence joins TRBV7-9 and TRBJ1-2; D not resolved. Germline CDR1 SEHNR, CDR2 FQNEAQ (reference sequence). Trimming cost V 1 base and J 5 bases, with 14 bases left between them. This CDR3 contains 15 residues. The CDR3 is CASSLEGGLNYGYTF. CDR3 coding DNA: TGTGCCAGCAGCTTAGAGGGAGGGTTGAATTATGGCTACACCTTC.

This clone was detected only once. The chain has TRBV28 and TRBJ2-7; D possibly corresponds to TRBD2 (6 bases). Trimming cost V 6 bases and J 1 base, with 10 bases left between them. CDR1 and CDR2 from the germline V gene are MDHEN and SYDVKM. This CDR3 has 13 residues. The CDR3 region has the DNA TGTGCCAGCAGGCGGGACGGATCCTACGAGCAGTACTTC. Its translation is CASRRDGSYEQYF.

This clone was detected a few times. This sequence joins TRBV5-1 and TRBJ2-1, with D hard to call. CDR3 length: 11 amino acids. The germline V gene encodes CDR1 SGHRS and CDR2 YFSETQ. V was cut by 2 bases and J by 7 bases, with 4 bases left in between. This CDR3 reads CASSFANEQFF. The CDR3 DNA reads as TGCGCCAGCAGCTTTGCGAATGAGCAGTTCTTC. The full variable domain, completed using reference TRBV5-1 and TRBJ2-1, is KAGVTQTPRYLIKTRGQQVTLSCSPISGHRSVSWYQQTPGQGLQFLFEYFSETQRNKGNFPGRFSGRQFSNSRSEMNVSTLELGDSALYLCASSFANEQFFGPGTRLTVL.

The gene calls are TRBV27 and TRBJ1-6; D unresolved. Trimming took off 4 bases at V and 10 bases at J, with 20 bases between the two ends. The germline CDR1 and CDR2 sequences are MNHEY and SMNVEV (reference sequence). The CDR3 length is 16 residues. The chain's CDR3 is CASSSKSGLVGSPLHF. The CDR3 nucleotides are TGTGCCAGCAGTTCCAAATCCGGGCTAGTGGGATCACCCCTCCACTTT.

V is TRBV11-2 and J is TRBJ1-2, with 7 bases identical to TRBD1. From germline, CDR1 is SGHAT and CDR2 FQNNGV. There are 14 residues in the CDR3. J lost 10 bases, V lost 4 bases, and 12 bases had no gene match. The CDR3 protein is CASSSFRTGGDYTF. The CDR3 bases are TGTGCCAGCAGCTCGTTCCGGACAGGAGGGGACTACACCTTC.

The V and J genes are TRBV27 and TRBJ2-3; D is perhaps TRBD2 (6 bases). This CDR3 comprises 14 residues. Germline lookup yields CDR1 MNHEY and CDR2 SMNVEV (reference sequence). V gave up 0 bases and J gave up 5 bases, with 9 bases separating them. The DNA for the CDR3 is TGTGCCAGCAGTTTATCCGGCGGGGTAGATACGCAGTATTTT. Its protein is CASSLSGGVDTQYF.

This clone was recorded a few times. V is TRBV6-6 and J is TRBJ1-5; 9 nucleotides agree with TRBD1. Germline V lookup: CDR1 MNHNY, CDR2 SVGAGI (reference sequence). V gave up 6 bases and J gave up 10 bases; unmatched junction bases: 7. The CDR3 runs 13 residues. The CDR3 DNA sequence: TGTGCCAGCAGCCCCGGACAGGGGAGTCCCCAGCATTTT. It specifies CASSPGQGSPQHF.